These T cell receptor beta chains were read from a single sample in a study of blood T cell repertoires in COVID-19. Clones were sequenced by immunoSEQ multiplex PCR, and TCRdb holds only the in-frame ones, with some missing. Here the sample spans over 250,000 clones, about 85% being singletons. Sequenced material: peripheral blood. Receptors were obtained from a human donor in a cohort sampled during active COVID-19. The CDR3 runs from the conserved cysteine through the conserved F or W. A D gene is named only where the DNA matches it firmly. Not all rows give a size; the values are once, few, many and, for expanded clones, a class.

d_gene	len	j_gene	v_gene	abundance	CDR3nt	CDR3aa
-	14	TRBJ1-2	TRBV7-2	-	TGTGCCAGCAGCCAGCTCCACAGGGACAATGGCTACACCTTC	CASSQLHRDNGYTF
TRBD2	14	TRBJ2-2	TRBV10-3	-	TGTGCCATCAGTGAAGCTAGCGGGAGCGGGGAGCTGTTTTTT	CAISEASGSGELFF
TRBD1	17	TRBJ2-1	TRBV29-1	once	TGCAGCGTGGCTTTAACCGGGACAGGGGTGATCCACAATGAGCAGTTCTTC	CSVALTGTGVIHNEQFF
-	16	TRBJ2-3	TRBV7-2	-	TGTGCCAGCAGCCAACGGGCCCCCCGAGGGACAGATACGCAGTATTTT	CASSQRAPRGTDTQYF
TRBD2	15	TRBJ2-2	TRBV27	-	TGTGCCAGCAGTTTATCAAGCGGGAGAACCGGGGAGCTGTTTTTT	CASSLSSGRTGELFF
TRBD1	14	TRBJ2-7	TRBV6-6	-	TGTGCCAGCAACAGACAGGGCTACTCCTACGAGCAGTACTTC	CASNRQGYSYEQYF
-	12	TRBJ2-7	TRBV6-6	-	TGTGCCACCCTAAGAGGTGGTGGGGAGCAGTACTTC	CATLRGGGEQYF
TRBD1	14	TRBJ1-2	TRBV7-9	-	TGTGCCAGCAGCCTAGGACAGGAGAACTATGGCTACACCTTC	CASSLGQENYGYTF
-	14	TRBJ1-2	TRBV7-2	-	TGTGCCAGCGCCCCAGTATCGGGATCGGGGGGCTACACCTTC	CASAPVSGSGGYTF
-	12	TRBJ1-2	TRBV5-1	-	TGCGCCAGCAGCTTGGCAGGTGGTGGCTACACCTTC	CASSLAGGGYTF
-	15	TRBJ1-1	TRBV4-3	-	TGCGCCAGCAGCCAAGATCAAAGGGGGATGCTTGAAGCTTTCTTT	CASSQDQRGMLEAFF
TRBD1	15	TRBJ2-7	TRBV6-6	-	TGTGCCAGCAGTCCCCGGACAGGTTCCCTTTACGAGCAGTACTTC	CASSPRTGSLYEQYF
TRBD2	16	TRBJ2-4	TRBV6-1	few	TGTGCCAGCAGTGCCTGGGAGACTAGCAAGTTGTACATTCAGTACTTC	CASSAWETSKLYIQYF
-	15	TRBJ1-6	TRBV9	few	TGTGCCAGCAGCGTAGACGGGACTAATAATTCACCCCTCCACTTT	CASSVDGTNNSPLHF
TRBD1	13	TRBJ1-2	TRBV6-5	-	TGTGCCAGCAGGAGCAGACAGGGGTTGGGCTACACCTTC	CASRSRQGLGYTF
TRBD2	17	TRBJ2-7	TRBV6-6	few	TGTGCCAGCAGTCCAAGCGGGATTCCCAGCAGCTCCTACGAGCAGTACTTC	CASSPSGIPSSSYEQYF
TRBD1	15	TRBJ2-7	TRBV18	-	TGTGCCAGCTCACCTGGACAGGGGGGATTCTACGAGCAGTACTTC	CASSPGQGGFYEQYF
-	18	TRBJ1-3	TRBV18	-	TGTGCCAGCTCACCCCTACCCCCCCGGCAGGTCTCTGGAAACACCATATATTTT	CASSPLPPRQVSGNTIYF
-	14	TRBJ2-5	TRBV9	-	TGTGCCAGCAGCGTAGCGGGGGTGCAAGAGACCCAGTACTTC	CASSVAGVQETQYF
-	16	TRBJ2-3	TRBV9	-	TGTGCCAGCAGCGACTACCCTGAATATAGCTCAGATACGCAGTATTTT	CASSDYPEYSSDTQYF
TRBD1	17	TRBJ2-5	TRBV27	once	TGTGCCAGCAGTCCACGAGGGAAAGGGGGCGTCGTAGGGACCCAGTACTTC	CASSPRGKGGVVGTQYF
-	14	TRBJ1-1	TRBV18	-	TGTGCCAGCTCATTGGTTGGGAGGAACACTGAAGCTTTCTTT	CASSLVGRNTEAFF
TRBD1	12	TRBJ1-1	TRBV28	-	TGTGCCAGCATTAGGGGGCAGAGTGAAGCTTTCTTT	CASIRGQSEAFF
TRBD2	15	TRBJ2-5	TRBV28	few	TGTGCCAGCAGTACGCGGGAGAAGGGCCAAGAGACCCAGTACTTC	CASSTREKGQETQYF
-	14	TRBJ1-2	TRBV24-1	-	TGTGCCACCAGTGACTTCGAAAGAGGTGATGGCTACACCTTC	CATSDFERGDGYTF
-	14	TRBJ2-5	TRBV7-6	-	TGTGCCAGCAGCTTAGCAAGCCCTCGAGAGACCCAGTACTTC	CASSLASPRETQYF
-	17	TRBJ2-1	TRBV9	-	TGTGCCAGCAGCCCTCGGACTGGCTTGAGCTCCTACAATGAGCAGTTCTTC	CASSPRTGLSSYNEQFF
TRBD1	16	TRBJ1-4	TRBV9	-	TGTGCCAGCAGCTCCCGAACAGGGGCAACTAATGAAAAACTGTTTTTT	CASSSRTGATNEKLFF
TRBD2	15	TRBJ2-2	TRBV7-2	once	TGTGCCAGCACCCTTAGCGGGGTCGGTGCCGGGGAGCTGTTTTTT	CASTLSGVGAGELFF
-	14	TRBJ1-3	TRBV3-1/TRBV3-2	-	TGTGCCAGCAGCCAAGGAGCGGTCAAAGGGGGATTATGTTTT	CASSQGAVKGGLCF
-	16	TRBJ2-6	TRBV6-2/TRBV6-3	-	TGTGCCAGCAGTAGGGACACCCTTCCTGGGGCCAACGTCCTGACTTTC	CASSRDTLPGANVLTF
TRBD1	15	TRBJ2-7	TRBV5-8	-	TGTGCCAGCAGCGACACAGGGGGGACCTACTACGAGCAGTACTTC	CASSDTGGTYYEQYF
TRBD2	18	TRBJ2-4	TRBV7-2	-	TGTGCCAGCAGCTTAGCCCAGACTAGCGGGAATACCAAAAACATTCAGTACTTC	CASSLAQTSGNTKNIQYF
-	14	TRBJ2-5	TRBV27	-	TGTGCCAGCAGTTTTCGAGGCAACAGGGAGACCCAGTACTTC	CASSFRGNRETQYF
-	12	TRBJ2-7	TRBV11-2	-	TGTGCCAGCAGCTTCATTGGAGGGCAGCCCAACTTC	CASSFIGGQPNF
-	11	TRBJ2-1	TRBV5-8	-	TGTGCCAGCAGCTTTCAGGGTGAGCAGTTCTTC	CASSFQGEQFF
-	19	TRBJ2-2	TRBV21-1	-	TGTGCCAGCAGCAACCGAGCGGGACTAGCGGGACCCCTCACCGGGGAGCTGTTTTTT	CASSNRAGLAGPLTGELFF
TRBD2	15	TRBJ2-7	TRBV3-1/TRBV3-2	-	TGTGCCAGCAGCCACAGCGGGAGAGGATCCTACGAGCAGTACTTC	CASSHSGRGSYEQYF
TRBD2	14	TRBJ2-7	TRBV28	many	TGTGCCAGCCAAACTAGCGGGAGGATGAGGGAGCAGTACTTC	CASQTSGRMREQYF
-	17	TRBJ2-4	TRBV6-1	-	TGTGCCAGCAGTGAAGCTGGGGGCACTTCTGCCAAAAACATTCAGTACTTC	CASSEAGGTSAKNIQYF
-	15	TRBJ2-1	TRBV6-4	-	TGTGCCAGCAGTGACGATTCAGCGGCAATCAATGAGCAGTTCTTC	CASSDDSAAINEQFF
TRBD1	15	TRBJ1-2	TRBV5-4	many	TGTGCCAGCAGACCCGGACAGGGTTGGACCTATGGCTACACCTTC	CASRPGQGWTYGYTF
TRBD2	14	TRBJ2-7	TRBV14	-	TGTGCCAGCAGCCACTGGGACTATAGCTACGAGCAGTACTTC	CASSHWDYSYEQYF
TRBD2	16	TRBJ2-1	TRBV11-2	-	TGTGCCAGCAGCCGTATTAGCGGGAGGGCCGGTAATGAGCAGTTCTTC	CASSRISGRAGNEQFF
-	15	TRBJ1-1	TRBV5-6	-	TGTGCCAGCAGCTTACCTCTGTCGAGGGAGTCTGAAGCTTTCTTT	CASSLPLSRESEAFF